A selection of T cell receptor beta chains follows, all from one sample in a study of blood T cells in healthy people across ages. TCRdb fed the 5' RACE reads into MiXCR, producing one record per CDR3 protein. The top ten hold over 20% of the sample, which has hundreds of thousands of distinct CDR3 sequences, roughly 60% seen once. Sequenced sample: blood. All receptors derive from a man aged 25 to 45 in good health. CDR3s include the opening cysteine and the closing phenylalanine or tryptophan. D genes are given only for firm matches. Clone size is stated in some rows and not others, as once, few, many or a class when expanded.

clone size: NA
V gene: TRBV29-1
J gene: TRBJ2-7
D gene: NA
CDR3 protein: CSAKLGDSYEQYF
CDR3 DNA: TGCAGCGCCAAACTCGGGGATTCCTACGAGCAGTACTTC

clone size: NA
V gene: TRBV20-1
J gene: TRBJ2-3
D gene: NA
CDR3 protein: CSAGGGAGFSDTQYF
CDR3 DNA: TGCAGTGCTGGTGGGGGGGCGGGGTTCTCAGATACGCAGTATTTT

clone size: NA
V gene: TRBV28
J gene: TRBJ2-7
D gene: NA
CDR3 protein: CASGNVQYF
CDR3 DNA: TGTGCCAGCGGGAACGTTCAGTACTTC

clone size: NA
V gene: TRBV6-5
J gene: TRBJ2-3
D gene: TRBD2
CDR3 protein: CASRSGGAYDTQYF
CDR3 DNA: TGTGCCAGCAGAAGCGGGGGGGCATACGATACGCAGTATTTT

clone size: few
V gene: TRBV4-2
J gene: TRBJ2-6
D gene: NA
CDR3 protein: CASSQPGRVSAGANVLTF
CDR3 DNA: TGTGCCAGCAGCCAACCGGGCAGGGTAAGTGCTGGGGCCAACGTCCTGACTTTC

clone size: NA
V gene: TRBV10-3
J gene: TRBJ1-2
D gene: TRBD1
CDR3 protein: CAINTGVNYGYTF
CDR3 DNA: TGTGCCATCAATACAGGGGTTAACTATGGCTACACCTTC

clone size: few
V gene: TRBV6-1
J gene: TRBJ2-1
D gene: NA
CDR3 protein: CASSEWLTIQNEQFF
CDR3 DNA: TGTGCCAGCAGTGAATGGCTAACCATTCAGAATGAGCAGTTCTTC

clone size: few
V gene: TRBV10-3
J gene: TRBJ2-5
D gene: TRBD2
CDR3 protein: CATSGSSEETQYF
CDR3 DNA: TGTGCCACCAGCGGGAGTTCGGAGGAGACCCAGTACTTC

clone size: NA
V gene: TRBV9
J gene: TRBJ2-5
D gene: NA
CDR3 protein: CASSGVQETQYF
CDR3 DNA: TGTGCCAGCAGCGGCGTACAAGAGACCCAGTACTTC

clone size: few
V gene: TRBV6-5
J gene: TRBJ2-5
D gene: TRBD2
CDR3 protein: CASSYWAGGQETQYF
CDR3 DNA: TGTGCCAGCAGTTACTGGGCGGGGGGCCAAGAGACCCAGTACTTC

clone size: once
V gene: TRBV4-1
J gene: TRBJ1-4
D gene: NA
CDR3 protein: CASSQGDPRLEKLFF
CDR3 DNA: TGCGCCAGCAGCCAAGGGGACCCGCGCCTCGAAAAACTGTTTTTT

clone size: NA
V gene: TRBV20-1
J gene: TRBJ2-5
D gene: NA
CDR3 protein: CSACGPFWDQETQYF
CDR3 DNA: TGCAGTGCGTGCGGACCGTTCTGGGACCAAGAGACCCAGTACTTC

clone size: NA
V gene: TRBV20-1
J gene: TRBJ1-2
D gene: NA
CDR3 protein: CSARPPTGHLYGYTF
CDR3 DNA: TGCAGTGCTAGACCCCCCACAGGACATCTCTATGGCTACACCTTC

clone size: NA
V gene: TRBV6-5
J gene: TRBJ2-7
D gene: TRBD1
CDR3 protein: CASSYLWTGGYEQYF
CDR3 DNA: TGTGCCAGCAGTTACCTGTGGACAGGGGGCTACGAGCAGTACTTC

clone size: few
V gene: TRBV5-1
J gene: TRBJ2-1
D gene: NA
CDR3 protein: CASSIHNEQFF
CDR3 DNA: TGCGCCAGCAGCATACACAATGAGCAGTTCTTC

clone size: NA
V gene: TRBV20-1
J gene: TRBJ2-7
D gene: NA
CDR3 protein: CSASPRWYEQYF
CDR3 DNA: TGCAGTGCTAGCCCCCGTTGGTACGAGCAGTACTTC

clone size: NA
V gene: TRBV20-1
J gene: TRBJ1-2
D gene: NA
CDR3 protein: CSARDATRGAPLYGYTF
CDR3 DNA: TGCAGTGCTAGAGATGCCACCCGAGGGGCACCTCTCTATGGCTACACCTTC

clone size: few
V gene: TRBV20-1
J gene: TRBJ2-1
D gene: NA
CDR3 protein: CSARSWGLGGDNEQFF
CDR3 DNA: TGCAGTGCTAGGAGCTGGGGCCTCGGAGGGGACAATGAGCAGTTCTTC

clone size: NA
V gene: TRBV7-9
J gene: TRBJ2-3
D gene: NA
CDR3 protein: CASSRLRQDPRTQYF
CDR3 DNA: TGTGCCAGCAGCCGACTGCGACAGGACCCCCGGACGCAGTATTTT

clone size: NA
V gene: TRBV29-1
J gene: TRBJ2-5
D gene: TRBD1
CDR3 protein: CSVRRDGQGGQYF
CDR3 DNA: TGCAGCGTCCGAAGGGACGGACAGGGTGGGCAGTACTTC

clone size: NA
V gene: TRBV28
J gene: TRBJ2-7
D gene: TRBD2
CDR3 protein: CASSSQRGAYEQYF
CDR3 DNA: TGTGCCAGCAGTTCCCAGCGGGGAGCCTACGAGCAGTACTTC

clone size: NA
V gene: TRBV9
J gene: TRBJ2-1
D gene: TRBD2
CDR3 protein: CASQAGGRNEQFF
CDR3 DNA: TGTGCCAGCCAAGCGGGAGGACGCAATGAGCAGTTCTTC

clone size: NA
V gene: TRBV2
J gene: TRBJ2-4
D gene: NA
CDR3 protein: CASSQIGPDQYF
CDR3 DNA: TGTGCCAGCAGCCAAATTGGACCTGATCAGTACTTC

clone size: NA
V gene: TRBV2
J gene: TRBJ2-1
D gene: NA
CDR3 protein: CASSLLEHPFF
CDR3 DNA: TGTGCCAGCAGTCTCCTTGAGCATCCGTTCTTC

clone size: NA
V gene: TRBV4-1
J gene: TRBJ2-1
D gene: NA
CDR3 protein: CASSQDNGAQFF
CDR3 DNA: TGCGCCAGCAGCCAAGATAATGGGGCGCAGTTCTTC

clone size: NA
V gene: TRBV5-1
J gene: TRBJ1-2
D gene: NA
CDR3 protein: CASSERLAYGYTF
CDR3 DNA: TGCGCCAGCAGCGAACGCCTAGCCTATGGCTACACCTTC

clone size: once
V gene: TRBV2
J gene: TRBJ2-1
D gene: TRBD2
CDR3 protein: CASSDPRAGSSYNEQFF
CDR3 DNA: TGTGCCAGCAGTGACCCAAGAGCGGGGAGCTCCTACAATGAGCAGTTCTTC

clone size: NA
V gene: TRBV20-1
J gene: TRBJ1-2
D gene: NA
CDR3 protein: CSARDLRGLNFNYGYTF
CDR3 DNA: TGCAGTGCTAGAGATTTGCGGGGGCTAAATTTCAACTATGGCTACACCTTC

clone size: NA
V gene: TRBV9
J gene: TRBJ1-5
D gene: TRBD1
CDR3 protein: CASSPQDRWDQPQHF
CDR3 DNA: TGTGCCAGCAGCCCACAGGACAGGTGGGATCAGCCCCAGCATTTT

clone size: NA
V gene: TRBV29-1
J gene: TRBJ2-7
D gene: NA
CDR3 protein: CSVEDPQASYEQYF
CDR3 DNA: TGCAGCGTTGAAGATCCACAGGCATCCTACGAGCAGTACTTC

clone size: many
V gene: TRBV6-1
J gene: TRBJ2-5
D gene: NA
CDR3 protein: CASTRPVLGSQETQYF
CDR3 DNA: TGTGCCAGCACCCGACCCGTCCTTGGGTCCCAAGAGACCCAGTACTTC

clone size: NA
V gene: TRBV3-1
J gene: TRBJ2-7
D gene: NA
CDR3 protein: CASGRSEEQYF
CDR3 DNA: TGTGCCAGCGGGCGGAGCGAGGAGCAGTACTTC

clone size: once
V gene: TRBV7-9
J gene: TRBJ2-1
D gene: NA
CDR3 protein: CSSSHGEQFF
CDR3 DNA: TGTTCCAGCAGCCACGGGGAGCAGTTCTTC

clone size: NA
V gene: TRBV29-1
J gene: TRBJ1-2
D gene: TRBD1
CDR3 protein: CSVNLGQGRHYGYTF
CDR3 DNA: TGCAGCGTTAACCTAGGACAGGGGAGGCACTATGGCTACACCTTC

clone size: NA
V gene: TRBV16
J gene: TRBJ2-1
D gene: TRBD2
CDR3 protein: CASSQSILAGGLWEQFF
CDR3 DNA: TGTGCCAGCAGCCAATCGATTCTAGCGGGGGGGCTTTGGGAGCAGTTCTTC

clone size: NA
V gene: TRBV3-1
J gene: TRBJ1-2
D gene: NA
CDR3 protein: CASSQGRRGWGYTF
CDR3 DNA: TGTGCCAGCAGCCAAGGGCGGCGGGGATGGGGCTACACCTTC

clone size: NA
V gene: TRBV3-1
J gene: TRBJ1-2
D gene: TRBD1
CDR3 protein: CASSLGTGGFGGGYTF
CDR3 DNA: TGTGCCAGCAGCCTCGGGACAGGGGGCTTTGGAGGGGGCTACACCTTC

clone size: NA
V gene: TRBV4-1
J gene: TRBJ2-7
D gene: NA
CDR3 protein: CASSRYGDYEQYF
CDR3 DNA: TGCGCCAGCAGCCGGTACGGGGACTACGAGCAGTACTTC

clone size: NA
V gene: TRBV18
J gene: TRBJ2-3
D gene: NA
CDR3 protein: CASSPDEYSDTQYF
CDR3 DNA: TGTGCCAGCTCACCTGATGAATATTCAGATACGCAGTATTTT

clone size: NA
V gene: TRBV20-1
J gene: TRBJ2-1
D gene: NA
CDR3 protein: CSARDKEQFF
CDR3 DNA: TGCAGTGCTAGAGATAAGGAGCAGTTCTTC

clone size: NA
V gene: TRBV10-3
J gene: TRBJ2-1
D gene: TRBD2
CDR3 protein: CAISESMVAGGYNEQFF
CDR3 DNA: TGTGCCATCAGTGAGTCGATGGTAGCGGGAGGGTACAATGAGCAGTTCTTC

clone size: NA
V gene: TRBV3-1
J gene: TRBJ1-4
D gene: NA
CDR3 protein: CASSHRGTNEKLFF
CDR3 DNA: TGTGCCAGCAGCCACCGCGGTACTAATGAAAAACTGTTTTTT

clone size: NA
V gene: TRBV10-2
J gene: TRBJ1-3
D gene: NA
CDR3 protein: CASRGDRNTIYF
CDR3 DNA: TGCGCCAGCAGAGGGGACAGAAACACCATATATTTT

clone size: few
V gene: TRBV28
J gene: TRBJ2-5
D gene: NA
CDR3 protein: CASGRIARETQYF
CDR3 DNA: TGTGCCAGCGGACGTATAGCGAGGGAGACCCAGTACTTC

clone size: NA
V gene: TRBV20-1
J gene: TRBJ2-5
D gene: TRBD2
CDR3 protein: CSARDDGGYQETQYF
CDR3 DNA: TGCAGTGCTAGAGATGACGGGGGGTACCAAGAGACCCAGTACTTC

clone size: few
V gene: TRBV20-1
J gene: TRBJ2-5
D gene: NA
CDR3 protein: CSARPSLREGSQYF
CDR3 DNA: TGCAGTGCTAGACCGAGTTTAAGGGAAGGCTCCCAGTACTTC

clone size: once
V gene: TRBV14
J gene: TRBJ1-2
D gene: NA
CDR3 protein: CASSQNQYGYTF
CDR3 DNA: TGTGCCAGCAGCCAAAACCAGTATGGCTACACCTTC

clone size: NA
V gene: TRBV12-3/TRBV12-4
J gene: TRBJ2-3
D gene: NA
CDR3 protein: CASSEAGGTDTQYF
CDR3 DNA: TGTGCCAGCAGCGAGGCAGGGGGCACAGATACGCAGTATTTT

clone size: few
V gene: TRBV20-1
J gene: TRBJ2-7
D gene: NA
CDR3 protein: CSAMGGAGYEQYF
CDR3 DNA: TGCAGTGCTATGGGCGGGGCAGGCTACGAGCAGTACTTC

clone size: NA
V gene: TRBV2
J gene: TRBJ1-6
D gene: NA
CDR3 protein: CASTSGDRNSPLHF
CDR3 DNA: TGTGCCAGCACCTCAGGGGATAGGAATTCACCCCTCCACTTT

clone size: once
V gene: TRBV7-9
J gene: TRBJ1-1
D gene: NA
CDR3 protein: CASSLIEMSEAFF
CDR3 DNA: TGTGCCAGCAGCTTGATCGAAATGTCTGAAGCTTTCTTT

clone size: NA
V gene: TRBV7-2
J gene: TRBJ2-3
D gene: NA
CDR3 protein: CASSPSGSVTSTTQYF
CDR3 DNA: TGTGCCAGCAGCCCCTCGGGGTCAGTGACCTCTACGACGCAGTATTTT

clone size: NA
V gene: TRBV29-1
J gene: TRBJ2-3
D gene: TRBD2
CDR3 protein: CSVDPRGTSAGTDTQYF
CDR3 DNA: TGCAGCGTTGACCCCCGGGGAACTAGCGCAGGTACAGATACGCAGTATTTT

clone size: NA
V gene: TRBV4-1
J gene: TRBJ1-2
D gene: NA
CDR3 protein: CASRTGDILNYGYTF
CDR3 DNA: TGCGCCAGCCGCACGGGGGACATCCTTAACTATGGCTACACCTTC

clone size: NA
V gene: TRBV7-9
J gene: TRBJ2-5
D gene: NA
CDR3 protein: CASSPPLGYEETQYF
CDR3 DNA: TGTGCCAGCAGCCCCCCATTAGGGTACGAAGAGACCCAGTACTTC

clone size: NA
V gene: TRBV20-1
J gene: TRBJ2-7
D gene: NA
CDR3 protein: CSAVAGQSYEQYF
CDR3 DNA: TGCAGTGCAGTGGCGGGACAGTCCTACGAGCAGTACTTC

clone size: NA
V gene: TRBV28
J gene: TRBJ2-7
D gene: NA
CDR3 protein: CASIKNLGLSYEQYF
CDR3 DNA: TGTGCCAGCATCAAGAACCTCGGGCTTTCCTACGAGCAGTACTTC

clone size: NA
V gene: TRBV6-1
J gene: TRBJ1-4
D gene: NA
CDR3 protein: CASTRSGRNEKLFF
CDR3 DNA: TGTGCCAGCACCCGATCGGGACGTAATGAAAAACTGTTTTTT

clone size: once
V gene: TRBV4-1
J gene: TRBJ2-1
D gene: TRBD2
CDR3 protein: CASSQEPTGGGAREQFF
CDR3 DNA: TGCGCCAGCAGCCAAGAGCCTACTGGCGGGGGGGCTCGTGAGCAGTTCTTC

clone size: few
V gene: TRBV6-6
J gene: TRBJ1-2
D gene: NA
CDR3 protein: CASSKIGVGYGYTF
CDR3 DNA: TGTGCCAGCAGCAAAATCGGAGTCGGCTATGGCTACACCTTC